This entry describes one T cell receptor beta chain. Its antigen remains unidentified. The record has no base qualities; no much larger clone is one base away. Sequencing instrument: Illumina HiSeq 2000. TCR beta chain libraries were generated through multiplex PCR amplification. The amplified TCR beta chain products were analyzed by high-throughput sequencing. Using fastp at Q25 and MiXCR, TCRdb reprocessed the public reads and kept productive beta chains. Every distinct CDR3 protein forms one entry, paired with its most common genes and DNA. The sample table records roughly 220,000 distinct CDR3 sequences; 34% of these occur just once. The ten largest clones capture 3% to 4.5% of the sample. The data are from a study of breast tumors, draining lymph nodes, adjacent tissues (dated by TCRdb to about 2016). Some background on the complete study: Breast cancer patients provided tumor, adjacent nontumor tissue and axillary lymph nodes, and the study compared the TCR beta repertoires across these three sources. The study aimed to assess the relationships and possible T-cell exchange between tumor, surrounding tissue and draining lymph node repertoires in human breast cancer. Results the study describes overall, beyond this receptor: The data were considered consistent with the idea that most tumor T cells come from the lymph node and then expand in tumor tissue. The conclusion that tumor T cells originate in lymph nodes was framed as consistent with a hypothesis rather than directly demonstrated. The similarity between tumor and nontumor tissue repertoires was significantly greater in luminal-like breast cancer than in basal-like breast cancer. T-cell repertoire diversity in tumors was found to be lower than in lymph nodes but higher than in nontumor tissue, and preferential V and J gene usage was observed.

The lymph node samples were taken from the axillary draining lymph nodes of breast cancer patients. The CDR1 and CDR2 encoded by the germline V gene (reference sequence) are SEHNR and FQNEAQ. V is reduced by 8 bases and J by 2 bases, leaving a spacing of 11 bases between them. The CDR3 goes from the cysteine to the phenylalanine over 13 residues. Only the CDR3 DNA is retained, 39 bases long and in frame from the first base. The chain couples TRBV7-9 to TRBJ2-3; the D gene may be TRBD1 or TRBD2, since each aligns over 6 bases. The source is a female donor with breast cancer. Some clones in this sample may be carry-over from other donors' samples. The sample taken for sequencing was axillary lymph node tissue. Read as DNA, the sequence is TGTGCCAGCTCGGGGGCATCCACAGATACGCAGTATTTT. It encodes CASSGASTDTQYF.